This T cell receptor (beta chain) stems from a study of OX40 agonist ivuxolimab in advanced cancers. Study findings and constraints: Both blood CD4+ and CD8+ T cells showed clonal growth by week 6 at 0.1 to 3.0 mg/kg.

This clone appeared once. Its antigen is still unknown. CDR1 is KGHSH and CDR2 is LQKENI in the germline V gene. With V trimmed by 6 bases and J by 2 bases, 3 bases remained unmatched. This CDR3 contains 13 residues. Using immunoSEQ multiplex PCR, the repertoire was profiled, and TCRdb retains in-frame clones only, with some absent. This table holds nearly 80,000 clones, about 90% found once. J is TRBJ2-5 and V is TRBV18, with 7 bases identical to TRBD1. This TCR was recovered from an adult with an advanced solid tumor such as melanoma, head and neck, liver or kidney cancer. The starting material was CD4+ or CD8+ T cells sorted from blood, obtained in a trial of the OX40 agonist ivuxolimab. DNA of the CDR3: TGTGCCAGCTCCCGGGGACAGCAAGAGACCCAGTACTTC. It encodes CASSRGQQETQYF.